This T cell receptor beta chain comes out of a study of CD8 T cells in ankylosing spondylitis. Quantitative 5'-RACE was performed with molecular barcodes, and it yielded the TCR beta libraries. TCRdb called the 5' RACE reads again in MiXCR, with one record for every CDR3 protein. The sample records around 340,000 distinct CDR3 sequences, about 15% being singletons. CDR3 length: 16 residues. Germline V gives CDR1 SGDLS, CDR2 YYNGEE. As to this clonotype: The antigen is not known. The junction does not match germline at one end; this may be a read error.

Overall study findings and caveats: Reports say disease-linked clones showed up significantly more in matched ankylosing spondylitis synovial fluid. What seemed typical of ankylosing spondylitis blood was a TCR beta motif built from under 10 highly homologous variants.

The sequenced sample was blood, either unsorted or a sorted T cell fraction (not recorded which). The source of this sequence is a male donor with ankylosing spondylitis or in good health (not recorded which). The J gene is TRBJ2-4, the V gene TRBV9; either TRBD1 or TRBD2 may fit D (5 bases each). The CDR3 DNA reads as TGTGCCAGCAGCCCTCTCGTAGTTGGGGACGCGCGCAGCTATAGCTTC. Translating gives CASSPLVVGDARSYSF.